The clone carrying this TCR beta chain has a count of ten or more. The antigen is undetermined. The presence of a unique molecular identifier marked each TCR cDNA molecule. Using its own MiXCR run on the 5' RACE reads, TCRdb lists one record per CDR3 protein. The data hold under 20,000 distinct CDR3 sequences, with approximately 5% observed a single time. The data derive from a study of spatial heterogeneity in lung cancer. Notes on the study in general: Tumor mutation count correlated with how many alpha and beta TCRs expanded intratumorally.

Time point of the sample: sample taken at primary tumor resection. Whole RNA, which was extracted from tumor, nontumor lung tissue or frozen PBMC, was sequenced without any cell sorting. Sample: lung tumor tissue, taken at surgery. This receptor was identified in a female donor with early-stage non-small cell lung cancer.

CDR3 DNA: TGTGCCAGCAGACCAACAGGGAACACTGAAGCTTTCTTT. The encoded protein is CASRPTGNTEAFF. The J gene is TRBJ1-1, the V gene TRBV27; possible D gene TRBD1, 5 bases. Deletions cut 6 bases from V and 1 base from J, with 9 bases between. The CDR3 is 13 residues long. The germline V gene has CDR1 MNHEY and CDR2 SMNVEV (reference sequence).